Listed below are T cell receptor beta chains from one sample, sequenced in a study of CD8+CD57+ T cells in acquired aplastic anemia. TCRdb redid the calling of the reads with MiXCR, one entry per CDR3 protein. Of around 170,000 distinct CDR3 sequences in the sample, approximately 60% were seen once. Sequencing was carried out using sorted CD4+, CD8+, or CD8+CD57+ T cells (not recorded which) from PBMCs. These TCRs come from a human donor in good health. Both conserved end residues are part of each CDR3. A D gene is named only where the DNA matches it firmly. Clone size is shown for a subset of rows, as once, few, many or a class of expanded clone.

clone_size: -; v_call: TRBV20-1; j_call: TRBJ2-3; d_call: -; cdr3_nt: TGCAGTGCTAGAGTTCGTGGAAATACGCAGTATTTT; cdr3_aa: CSARVRGNTQYF
clone_size: -; v_call: TRBV7-2; j_call: TRBJ2-5; d_call: -; cdr3_nt: TGTGCCAGCACCAGGGTAGCGGTAGAGGGGACCCAGTACTTC; cdr3_aa: CASTRVAVEGTQYF
clone_size: -; v_call: TRBV20-1; j_call: TRBJ2-6; d_call: -; cdr3_nt: TGCAGTGCTCGCTTCGCCGCTGGGGCCAACGTCCTGACTTTC; cdr3_aa: CSARFAAGANVLTF
clone_size: -; v_call: TRBV29-1; j_call: TRBJ2-7; d_call: -; cdr3_nt: TGCAGCGTCGGAGAGGTCTACGAGCAGTACTTC; cdr3_aa: CSVGEVYEQYF
clone_size: many; v_call: TRBV6-5; j_call: TRBJ2-7; d_call: -; cdr3_nt: TGTGCCAGCATCGACGCCCCAGGGTCCTACGAGCAGTACTTC; cdr3_aa: CASIDAPGSYEQYF
clone_size: -; v_call: TRBV5-1; j_call: TRBJ2-7; d_call: TRBD2; cdr3_nt: TGCGCCAGCAGCCCGACTAGCGGGAGTCGGTACGAGCAGTACTTC; cdr3_aa: CASSPTSGSRYEQYF
clone_size: -; v_call: TRBV2; j_call: TRBJ2-7; d_call: -; cdr3_nt: TGTGCCAGCCGCCGGACAGTAATAGTCTCCGAGCAGTACTTC; cdr3_aa: CASRRTVIVSEQYF
clone_size: -; v_call: TRBV29-1; j_call: TRBJ2-3; d_call: -; cdr3_nt: TGCAGCGTTTGTAGGTCGAGCGTAATTTCAGATACGCAGTATTTT; cdr3_aa: CSVCRSSVISDTQYF
clone_size: -; v_call: TRBV19; j_call: TRBJ1-5; d_call: -; cdr3_nt: TGTGCCAGTAGTTGGAGTGGCAATCAGCCCCAGCATTTT; cdr3_aa: CASSWSGNQPQHF
clone_size: -; v_call: TRBV7-2; j_call: TRBJ2-3; d_call: -; cdr3_nt: TGTGCCAGCAGCTTAGATGGAACAGATACGCAGTATTTT; cdr3_aa: CASSLDGTDTQYF
clone_size: -; v_call: TRBV5-4; j_call: TRBJ1-2; d_call: TRBD1; cdr3_nt: TGTGCCAGCAGCTTGGACCCGGGACAGGGGCCCTATGGCTACACCTTC; cdr3_aa: CASSLDPGQGPYGYTF
clone_size: many; v_call: TRBV19; j_call: TRBJ2-1; d_call: -; cdr3_nt: TGTGCCAGTAAAGACGGGCTTAACTCCTACAATGAGCAGTTCTTC; cdr3_aa: CASKDGLNSYNEQFF
clone_size: -; v_call: TRBV5-1; j_call: TRBJ1-1; d_call: -; cdr3_nt: TGCGCCAGCAGCTTGACAGGGCACACTGAAGCTTTCTTT; cdr3_aa: CASSLTGHTEAFF
clone_size: -; v_call: TRBV7-3; j_call: TRBJ2-7; d_call: -; cdr3_nt: TGTGCCAGCAGCCAAGATAGGCGGAGAAGCTCCTACGAGCAGTACTTC; cdr3_aa: CASSQDRRRSSYEQYF
clone_size: -; v_call: TRBV6-6; j_call: TRBJ2-6; d_call: -; cdr3_nt: TGTGCCAGCAGCCCACACGGTGAGGGGATCGCCTACGTCCTGACTTTC; cdr3_aa: CASSPHGEGIAYVLTF
clone_size: many; v_call: TRBV15; j_call: TRBJ2-1; d_call: TRBD1; cdr3_nt: TGTGCCACCAGCAGGCCAGGGGGTAATCGACAGTACTACAATGAGCAGTTCTTC; cdr3_aa: CATSRPGGNRQYYNEQFF
clone_size: few; v_call: TRBV11-1; j_call: TRBJ2-1; d_call: TRBD2; cdr3_nt: TGTGCCAGCAGCGCGGGACTAGCGGGGGACAATGAGCAGTTCTTC; cdr3_aa: CASSAGLAGDNEQFF
clone_size: many; v_call: TRBV9; j_call: TRBJ2-3; d_call: -; cdr3_nt: TGTGCCAGCAGCGTGAGGAACGATCGGGCAGATACGCAGTATTTT; cdr3_aa: CASSVRNDRADTQYF
clone_size: -; v_call: TRBV5-6; j_call: TRBJ1-1; d_call: TRBD1; cdr3_nt: TGTGCCAGCAGCTTAGAGGGGGCAGGGAACACTGAAGCTTTCTTT; cdr3_aa: CASSLEGAGNTEAFF
clone_size: -; v_call: TRBV4-2; j_call: TRBJ2-3; d_call: TRBD2; cdr3_nt: TGTGCCAGCAGCCAAGAGGGAGGGTTCGATACGCAGTATTTT; cdr3_aa: CASSQEGGFDTQYF
clone_size: -; v_call: TRBV15; j_call: TRBJ2-7; d_call: -; cdr3_nt: TGTGCCACCAGCATAGGGGACCGGGCAATCGAGCAGTACTTC; cdr3_aa: CATSIGDRAIEQYF
clone_size: many; v_call: TRBV29-1; j_call: TRBJ2-7; d_call: -; cdr3_nt: TGCAGCGTGAGGGGTCCCTACGAGCAGTACTTC; cdr3_aa: CSVRGPYEQYF
clone_size: -; v_call: TRBV7-9; j_call: TRBJ1-3; d_call: -; cdr3_nt: TGTGCCAGCAGCTTAGCCCCTGATAGGGCTGGAAACACCATATATTTT; cdr3_aa: CASSLAPDRAGNTIYF
clone_size: -; v_call: TRBV19; j_call: TRBJ2-1; d_call: -; cdr3_nt: TGTGCCAGTAGTGAAGCATACAATGAGCAGTTCTTC; cdr3_aa: CASSEAYNEQFF
clone_size: -; v_call: TRBV24-1; j_call: TRBJ2-3; d_call: -; cdr3_nt: TGTGCCACCAGTGACACCAGGGCGGCGGATACGCAGTATTTT; cdr3_aa: CATSDTRAADTQYF
clone_size: many; v_call: TRBV6-5; j_call: TRBJ2-2; d_call: TRBD2; cdr3_nt: TGTGCCAGCAGTTACCTTCCTAGCGGGAACACCGGGGAGCTGTTTTTT; cdr3_aa: CASSYLPSGNTGELFF
clone_size: once; v_call: TRBV7-2; j_call: TRBJ1-4; d_call: TRBD1; cdr3_nt: TGTGCCAGCAGCTTAAAAGCGACAGGGGGCCGTAATGAAAAACTGTTTTTT; cdr3_aa: CASSLKATGGRNEKLFF
clone_size: -; v_call: TRBV11-3; j_call: TRBJ1-1; d_call: -; cdr3_nt: TGTGCCAGCAGCTTAGATTCCGGCGGGTATAGGCTTTTCTTT; cdr3_aa: CASSLDSGGYRLFF
clone_size: -; v_call: TRBV20-1; j_call: TRBJ2-7; d_call: -; cdr3_nt: TGCAGTGCTAGTGGCGACAGTCTCCGGGGCGAGCAGTACTTC; cdr3_aa: CSASGDSLRGEQYF
clone_size: -; v_call: TRBV7-2; j_call: TRBJ2-3; d_call: -; cdr3_nt: TGTGCCAGCAGCTTAATCGCAGATACGCAGTATTTT; cdr3_aa: CASSLIADTQYF
clone_size: -; v_call: TRBV9; j_call: TRBJ2-5; d_call: TRBD1; cdr3_nt: TGTGCCAGCAGCACCGGACAGGGAGGCGAGACCCAGTACTTC; cdr3_aa: CASSTGQGGETQYF
clone_size: -; v_call: TRBV13; j_call: TRBJ2-7; d_call: -; cdr3_nt: TGTGCCAGCAGCTTCGGTGTCGACGACTACGAGCAGTACTTC; cdr3_aa: CASSFGVDDYEQYF
clone_size: once; v_call: TRBV2; j_call: TRBJ2-1; d_call: -; cdr3_nt: TGTGCCAGCAGTGAACAGGTCCAGTTCTTC; cdr3_aa: CASSEQVQFF
clone_size: many; v_call: TRBV10-1; j_call: TRBJ1-5; d_call: TRBD1; cdr3_nt: TGCGCCAGCAGTGAGCACCGGGACAGGGGGCTGGGGAGCAATCAGCCCCAGCATTTT; cdr3_aa: CASSEHRDRGLGSNQPQHF
clone_size: -; v_call: TRBV6-5; j_call: TRBJ2-2; d_call: -; cdr3_nt: TGTGCCAGCAGACAGTCGGGCACCGGTGAGCTGTTTTTT; cdr3_aa: CASRQSGTGELFF
clone_size: -; v_call: TRBV5-6; j_call: TRBJ2-7; d_call: -; cdr3_nt: TGCGCCAGCAGCCCGGACACCGGGTCCTACGAGCAGTACTTC; cdr3_aa: CASSPDTGSYEQYF
clone_size: -; v_call: TRBV27; j_call: TRBJ2-7; d_call: -; cdr3_nt: TGTGCCAGCAGTTTAGAAAGGACAGCCGGCATCTACTACGAGCAGTACTTC; cdr3_aa: CASSLERTAGIYYEQYF
clone_size: -; v_call: TRBV7-2; j_call: TRBJ1-2; d_call: -; cdr3_nt: TGTGCCAGCAGCTCGACGGGGGGCTTATGGGGCTACACCTTT; cdr3_aa: CASSSTGGLWGYTF
clone_size: -; v_call: TRBV2; j_call: TRBJ1-1; d_call: TRBD1; cdr3_nt: TGTGCCAGCAGGGGACAGGGTGGCACTGAAGCTTTCTTT; cdr3_aa: CASRGQGGTEAFF
clone_size: many; v_call: TRBV7-8; j_call: TRBJ2-7; d_call: -; cdr3_nt: TGTGCCAGCAGCTTAATGGGCACTACCTACGAGCAGTACTTC; cdr3_aa: CASSLMGTTYEQYF
clone_size: -; v_call: TRBV7-2; j_call: TRBJ2-5; d_call: -; cdr3_nt: TGTGCCAGCAGCTCCGACGGACTCCAAGAGACCCAGTACTTC; cdr3_aa: CASSSDGLQETQYF
clone_size: once; v_call: TRBV7-3; j_call: TRBJ2-3; d_call: TRBD2; cdr3_nt: TGTGCCAGCAGCGGGGGGGAGGTTACGCAGTATTTT; cdr3_aa: CASSGGEVTQYF
clone_size: -; v_call: TRBV2; j_call: TRBJ2-3; d_call: -; cdr3_nt: TGTGCCAGCAGTGACAGCACAGATACGCAGTATTTT; cdr3_aa: CASSDSTDTQYF
clone_size: -; v_call: TRBV5-6; j_call: TRBJ2-1; d_call: -; cdr3_nt: TGTGCCAGCAGCTTGGGGGGGGGGGGCGGGTTCTTC; cdr3_aa: CASSLGGGGGFF
clone_size: -; v_call: TRBV5-1; j_call: TRBJ2-7; d_call: -; cdr3_nt: TGCGCCAGCAGCCTGGCAGGGAGGCCAGGGAAGAACTACGAGCAGTACTTC; cdr3_aa: CASSLAGRPGKNYEQYF
clone_size: -; v_call: TRBV10-3; j_call: TRBJ1-3; d_call: -; cdr3_nt: TGTGCCATCAGTGAGTCCTTAGTGTCTGGAAACACCATATATTTT; cdr3_aa: CAISESLVSGNTIYF
clone_size: many; v_call: TRBV29-1; j_call: TRBJ1-1; d_call: TRBD1; cdr3_nt: TGCAGCGTTCGACTAGGGGACAGGCCAATGAACACTGAAGCTTTCTTT; cdr3_aa: CSVRLGDRPMNTEAFF
clone_size: -; v_call: TRBV10-3; j_call: TRBJ2-1; d_call: TRBD1; cdr3_nt: TGTGCCATCAGTGAAGTTACAGGGGCAGGGCAGTTCTTC; cdr3_aa: CAISEVTGAGQFF
clone_size: many; v_call: TRBV4-1; j_call: TRBJ1-6; d_call: -; cdr3_nt: TGCGCCAGCAGCCAAGTGTGGAGCCGGAATTCACCCCTCCACTTT; cdr3_aa: CASSQVWSRNSPLHF
clone_size: many; v_call: TRBV5-4; j_call: TRBJ2-3; d_call: -; cdr3_nt: TGTGCCAGCAGATCCCTACTCACAGATACGCAGTATTTT; cdr3_aa: CASRSLLTDTQYF
clone_size: -; v_call: TRBV19; j_call: TRBJ2-7; d_call: -; cdr3_nt: TGTGCCAGTAGTATAGTTGCACAGGGCCACGAGCAGTACTTC; cdr3_aa: CASSIVAQGHEQYF
clone_size: -; v_call: TRBV20-1; j_call: TRBJ1-2; d_call: -; cdr3_nt: TGCAGTGCTAGAGGGCCGGAGAGAGGCAGGCGGATGGGCTACACCTTC; cdr3_aa: CSARGPERGRRMGYTF
clone_size: -; v_call: TRBV18; j_call: TRBJ1-1; d_call: -; cdr3_nt: TGTGCCAGCTCACCACCGGAGAAGACTGAAGCTTTCTTT; cdr3_aa: CASSPPEKTEAFF
clone_size: -; v_call: TRBV20-1; j_call: TRBJ2-4; d_call: TRBD2; cdr3_nt: TGCAGTGCTAGGGGGGGGGAAAACCGGGGAAACATTCAGTACTTC; cdr3_aa: CSARGGENRGNIQYF